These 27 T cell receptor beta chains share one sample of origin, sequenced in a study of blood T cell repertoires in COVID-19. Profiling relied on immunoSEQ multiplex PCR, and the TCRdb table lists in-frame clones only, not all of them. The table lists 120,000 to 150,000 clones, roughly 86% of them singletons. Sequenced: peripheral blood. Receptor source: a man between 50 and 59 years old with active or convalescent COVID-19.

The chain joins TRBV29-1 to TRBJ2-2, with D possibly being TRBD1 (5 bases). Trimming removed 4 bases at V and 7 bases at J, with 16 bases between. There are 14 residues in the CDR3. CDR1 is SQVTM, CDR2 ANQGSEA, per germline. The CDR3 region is CSVVLQGSNGELFF. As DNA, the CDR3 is TGCAGCGTTGTGCTTCAGGGTTCGAACGGGGAGCTGTTTTTT.

The CDR3 sequence is CASKRDRGYSYEQYF. The CDR3 DNA follows: TGTGCCAGCAAACGGGACAGGGGATACTCCTACGAGCAGTACTTC. J is TRBJ2-7 and V is TRBV28; 10 bases are a match to TRBD1. The CDR3 is 15 amino acids. The germline V gene encodes CDR1 MDHEN and CDR2 SYDVKM. V lost 7 bases and J lost 0; bases outside the gene matches: 6.

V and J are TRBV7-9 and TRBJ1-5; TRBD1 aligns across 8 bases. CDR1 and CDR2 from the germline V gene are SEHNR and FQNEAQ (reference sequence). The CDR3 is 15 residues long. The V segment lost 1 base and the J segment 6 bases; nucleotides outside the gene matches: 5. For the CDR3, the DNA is TGTGCCAGCAGCTTAGGGACAGGGTCAAGTCAGCCCCAGCATTTT. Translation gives CASSLGTGSSQPQHF. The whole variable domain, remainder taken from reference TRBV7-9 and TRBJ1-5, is DTGVSQNPRHKITKRGQNVTFRCDPISEHNRLYWYRQTLGQGPEFLTYFQNEAQLEKSRLLSDRFSAERPKGSFSTLEIQRTEQGDSAMYLCASSLGTGSSQPQHFGDGTRLSIL.

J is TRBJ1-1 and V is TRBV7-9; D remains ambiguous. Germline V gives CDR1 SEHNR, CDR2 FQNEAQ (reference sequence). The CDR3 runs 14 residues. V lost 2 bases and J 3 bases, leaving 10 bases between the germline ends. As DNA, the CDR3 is TGTGCCAGCAGCTTATACGGGAGGTACACTGAAGCTTTCTTT. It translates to CASSLYGRYTEAFF.

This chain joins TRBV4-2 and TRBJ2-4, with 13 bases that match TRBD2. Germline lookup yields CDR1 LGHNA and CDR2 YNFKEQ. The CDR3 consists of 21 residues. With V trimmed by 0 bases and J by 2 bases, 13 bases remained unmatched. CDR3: CASSQDSRLAGGVGSKNIQYF. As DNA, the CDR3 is TGTGCCAGCAGCCAAGATAGCCGACTAGCGGGAGGAGTCGGGTCCAAAAACATTCAGTACTTC.

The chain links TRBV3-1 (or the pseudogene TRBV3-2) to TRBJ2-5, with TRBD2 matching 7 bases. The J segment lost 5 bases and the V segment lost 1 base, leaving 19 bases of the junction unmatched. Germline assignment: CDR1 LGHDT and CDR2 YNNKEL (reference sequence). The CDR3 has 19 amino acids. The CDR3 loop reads CASSQGVSRTSSWLETQYF. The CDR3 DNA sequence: TGTGCCAGCAGCCAAGGGGTTAGTAGGACTAGTAGTTGGTTGGAGACCCAGTACTTC.

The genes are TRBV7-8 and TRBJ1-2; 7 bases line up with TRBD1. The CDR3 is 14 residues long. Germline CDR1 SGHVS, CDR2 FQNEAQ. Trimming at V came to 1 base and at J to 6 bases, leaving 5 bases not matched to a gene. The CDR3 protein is CASSLGRTGDGYTF. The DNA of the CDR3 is TGTGCCAGCAGCTTAGGCCGGACAGGAGATGGCTACACCTTC.

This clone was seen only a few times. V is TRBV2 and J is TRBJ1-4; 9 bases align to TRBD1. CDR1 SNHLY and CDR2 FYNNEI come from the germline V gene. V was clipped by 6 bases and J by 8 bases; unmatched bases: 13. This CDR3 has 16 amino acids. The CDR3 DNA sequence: TGTGCCAGCAGGGACCCGACAGGGGGATTCGGAGAAAAACTGTTTTTT. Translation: CASRDPTGGFGEKLFF.

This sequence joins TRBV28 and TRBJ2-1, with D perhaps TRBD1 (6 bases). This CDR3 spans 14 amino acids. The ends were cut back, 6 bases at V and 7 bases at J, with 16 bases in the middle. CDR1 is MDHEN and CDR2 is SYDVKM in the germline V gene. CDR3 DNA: TGTGCCAGCAGATCAGGCCTAGGGGGAAATGAGCAGTTCTTC. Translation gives CASRSGLGGNEQFF.

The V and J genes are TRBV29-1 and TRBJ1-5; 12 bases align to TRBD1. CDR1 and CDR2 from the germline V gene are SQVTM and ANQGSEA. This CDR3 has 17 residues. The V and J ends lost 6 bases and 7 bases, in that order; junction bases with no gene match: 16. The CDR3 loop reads CSVAGTGGKNGGQPQHF. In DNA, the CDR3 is TGCAGCGTGGCGGGGACAGGGGGCAAAAATGGTGGGCAGCCCCAGCATTTT.

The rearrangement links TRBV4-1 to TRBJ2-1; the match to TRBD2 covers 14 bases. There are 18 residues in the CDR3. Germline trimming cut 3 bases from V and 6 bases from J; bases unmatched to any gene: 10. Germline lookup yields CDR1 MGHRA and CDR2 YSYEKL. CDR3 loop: CASSQAGTSGRRVNEQFF. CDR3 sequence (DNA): TGCGCCAGCAGCCAGGCCGGGACTAGCGGGAGACGGGTCAATGAGCAGTTCTTC.

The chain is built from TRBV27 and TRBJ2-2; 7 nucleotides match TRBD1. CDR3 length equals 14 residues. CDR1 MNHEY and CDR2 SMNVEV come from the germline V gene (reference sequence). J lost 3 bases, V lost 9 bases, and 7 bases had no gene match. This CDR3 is CASKDRPDTGELFF. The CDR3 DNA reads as TGTGCCAGTAAGGACAGGCCTGACACCGGGGAGCTGTTTTTT.

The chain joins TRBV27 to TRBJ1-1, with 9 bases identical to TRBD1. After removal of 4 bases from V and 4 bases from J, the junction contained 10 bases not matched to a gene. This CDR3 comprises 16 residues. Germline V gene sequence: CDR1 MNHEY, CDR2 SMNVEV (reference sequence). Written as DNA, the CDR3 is TGTGCCAGCAGTTATACCGGGACAGGGTTTAGCACTGAAGCTTTCTTT. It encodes CASSYTGTGFSTEAFF.

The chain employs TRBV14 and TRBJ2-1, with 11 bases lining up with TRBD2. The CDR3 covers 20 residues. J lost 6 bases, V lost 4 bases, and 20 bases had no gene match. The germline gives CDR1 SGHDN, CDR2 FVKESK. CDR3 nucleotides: TGTGCCAGCAGCCTTCGGACAGGGGTGGCTAGCGGGAGGACGCGCAATGAGCAGTTCTTC. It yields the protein CASSLRTGVASGRTRNEQFF.

CDR3 coding DNA: TGTGCCAGCAGTACAGGGGGCGAAGCTCAGCCCCAGCATTTT. The encoded protein is CASSTGGEAQPQHF. The chain links TRBV28 to TRBJ1-5; 9 positions agree with TRBD1. V lost 5 bases, J lost 6 bases, and 5 bases stayed unmatched. Germline V gene lookup returns CDR1 MDHEN and CDR2 SYDVKM. This CDR3 contains 14 residues.

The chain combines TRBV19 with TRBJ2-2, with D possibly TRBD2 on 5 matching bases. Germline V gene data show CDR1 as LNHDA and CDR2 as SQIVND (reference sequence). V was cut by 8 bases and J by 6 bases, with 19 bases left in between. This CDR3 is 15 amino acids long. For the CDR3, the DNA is TGTGCCAGTCATGGATCAATGGGAGTTCCCGGGGAGCTGTTTTTT. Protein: CASHGSMGVPGELFF. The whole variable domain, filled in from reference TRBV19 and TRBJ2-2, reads DGGITQSPKYLFRKEGQNVTLSCEQNLNHDAMYWYRQDPGQGLRLIYYSQIVNDFQKGDIAEGYSVSREKKESFPLTVTSAQKNPTAFYLCASHGSMGVPGELFFGEGSRLTVL.

CDR3 in DNA: TGCGCCAGCAGCCAAGTTCGGGAGCCTTCAGTCGATGGCTACACCTTC. Translating it yields CASSQVREPSVDGYTF. The rearrangement links TRBV4-3 to TRBJ1-2; D remains unclear. The CDR3 covers 16 residues. In germline, CDR1 is LGHNA, CDR2 YSLEER. Trimming took 1 base from V and 6 from J, leaving 18 bases between them.

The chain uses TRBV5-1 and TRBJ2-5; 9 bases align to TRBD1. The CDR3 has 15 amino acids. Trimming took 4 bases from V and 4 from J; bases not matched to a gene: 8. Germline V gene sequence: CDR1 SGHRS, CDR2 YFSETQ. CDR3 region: CASSQRDRALETQYF. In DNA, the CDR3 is TGCGCCAGCAGCCAACGGGACAGGGCCCTAGAGACCCAGTACTTC.

The DNA of the CDR3 is TGTGCCAGCAGAGGGACCGAGACAGGATATTACAATGAGCAGTTCTTC. As protein: CASRGTETGYYNEQFF. V usage is TRBV7-3 and J usage is TRBJ2-1; perhaps TRBD1 as D (6 bases). The CDR3 totals 16 residues. The V gene lost 6 bases and the J gene lost 4 bases, with 19 bases spanning the gap. Germline loops: CDR1 SGHTA, CDR2 FQGTGA.

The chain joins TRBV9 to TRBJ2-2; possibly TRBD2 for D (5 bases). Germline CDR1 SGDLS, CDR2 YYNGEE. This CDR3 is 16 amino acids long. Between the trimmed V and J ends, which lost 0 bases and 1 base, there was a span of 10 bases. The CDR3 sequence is CASSVEVGRNTGELFF. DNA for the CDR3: TGTGCCAGCAGCGTAGAGGTAGGGAGGAACACCGGGGAGCTGTTTTTT.

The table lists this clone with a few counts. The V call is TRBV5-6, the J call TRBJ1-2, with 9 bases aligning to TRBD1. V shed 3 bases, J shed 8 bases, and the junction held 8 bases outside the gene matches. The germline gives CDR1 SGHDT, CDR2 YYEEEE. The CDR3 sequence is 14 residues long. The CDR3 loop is CASSYPGQGGGYTF. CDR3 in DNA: TGTGCCAGCAGCTACCCGGGACAGGGCGGCGGCTACACCTTC.

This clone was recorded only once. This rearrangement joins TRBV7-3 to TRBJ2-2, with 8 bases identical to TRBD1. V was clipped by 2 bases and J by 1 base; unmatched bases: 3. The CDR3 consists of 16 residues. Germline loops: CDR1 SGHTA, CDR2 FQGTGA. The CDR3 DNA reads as TGTGCCAGCAGCTTACTAGGGACAGGGAACACCGGGGAGCTGTTTTTT. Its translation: CASSLLGTGNTGELFF.

The CDR3 spells CATSQGQIETQYF. As DNA, the CDR3 is TGTGCCACCAGCCAGGGTCAGATAGAGACCCAGTACTTC. The chain is built from TRBV24-1 and TRBJ2-5; D perhaps matches TRBD1 (5 bases). This CDR3 is 13 amino acids long. Between the trimmed V and J ends, which lost 7 bases and 4 bases, there was a span of 12 bases. Germline-derived CDR1 and CDR2 are KGHDR and SFDVKD.

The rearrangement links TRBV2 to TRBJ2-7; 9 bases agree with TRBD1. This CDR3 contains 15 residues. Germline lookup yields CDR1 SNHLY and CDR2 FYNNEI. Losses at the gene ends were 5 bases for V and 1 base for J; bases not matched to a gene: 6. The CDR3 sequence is CASSHRGLSSYEQYF. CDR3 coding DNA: TGTGCCAGCAGTCACAGGGGGCTAAGTTCCTACGAGCAGTACTTC.

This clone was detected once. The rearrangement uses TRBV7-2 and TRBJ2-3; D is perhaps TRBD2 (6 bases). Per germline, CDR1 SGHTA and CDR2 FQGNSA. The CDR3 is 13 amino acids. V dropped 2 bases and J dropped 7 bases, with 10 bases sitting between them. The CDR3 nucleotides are TGTGCCAGCAGCTTAACGGGAGTCAATACGCAGTATTTT. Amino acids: CASSLTGVNTQYF.

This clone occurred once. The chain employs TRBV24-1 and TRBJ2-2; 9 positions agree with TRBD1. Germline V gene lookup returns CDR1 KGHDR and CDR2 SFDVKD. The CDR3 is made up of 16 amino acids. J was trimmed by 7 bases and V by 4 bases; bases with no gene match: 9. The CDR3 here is CATSDPYRGRDGELFF. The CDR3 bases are TGTGCCACCAGTGACCCTTACAGGGGGCGGGACGGGGAGCTGTTTTTT.

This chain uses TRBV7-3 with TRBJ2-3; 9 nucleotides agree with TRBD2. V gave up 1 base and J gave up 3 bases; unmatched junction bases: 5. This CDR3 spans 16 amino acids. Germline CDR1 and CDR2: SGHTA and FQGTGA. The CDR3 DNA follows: TGTGCCAGCAGCTTAAGGGCTAGCGGGGCTACAGATACGCAGTATTTT. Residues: CASSLRASGATDTQYF.